This T cell receptor beta chain originates from a study of PD-1 blockade in classical Hodgkin lymphoma. Time point in this sample: cycle 4 day 1 (C4D1), after 6 weeks of nivolumab. Every patient relapsed after autologous stem cell transplantation, and brentuximab vedotin exposure varied. Unmatched junction bases numbered 7, after V lost 6 bases and J lost 2 bases. The CDR3 totals 14 residues. Germline values: CDR1 SQVTM, CDR2 ANQGSEA. The data were produced by immunoSEQ multiplex PCR, yet TCRdb's version contains in-frame clones alone and is incomplete. Here the sample spans roughly 100,000 clones, roughly nine tenths being singletons.

The TCR was taken from a human donor with classical Hodgkin lymphoma. This rearrangement joins TRBV29-1 to TRBJ1-5, with 7 nucleotides matching TRBD1. The source material was peripheral blood mononuclear cells (PBMCs), sampled before the fourth cycle of nivolumab. CDR3 residues: CSVVTGRGNQPQHF. The CDR3 bases are TGCAGCGTGGTGACAGGGAGGGGCAATCAGCCCCAGCATTTT. Based on the CDR3 plus reference TRBV29-1 and TRBJ1-5, the full variable domain is SAVISQKPSRDICQRGTSLTIQCQVDSQVTMMFWYRQQPGQSLTLIATANQGSEATYESGFVIDKFPISRPNLTFSTLTVSNMSPEDSSIYLCSVVTGRGNQPQHFGDGTRLSIL.